One sample yielded the 25 T cell receptor beta chains listed below, sequenced in a study of shared clonotypes between healthy human individuals. Profiled with immunoSEQ multiplex PCR; TCRdb holds only in-frame clones, not every one. The repertoire has roughly 2.4 million clones, roughly 95% of them found once; the top ten carry about 0.13%. The sequencing input was naive CD4+ T cells sorted from blood. Sample subset: CD45RA+ positively selected. The receptors stem from a man between 18 and 29 years old in good health.

V usage is TRBV5-1 and J usage is TRBJ1-5; maybe TRBD1 (5 bases). CDR1 and CDR2 (germline): SGHRS, YFSETQ. The CDR3 consists of 14 residues. Trimming removed 2 bases at V and 5 bases at J, with 11 bases between. The CDR3 loop reads CASSFLGGDQPQHF. Here the CDR3 DNA reads TGCGCCAGCAGCTTTTTGGGAGGGGATCAGCCCCAGCATTTT.

This clone appeared once. The genes are TRBV6-4 and TRBJ2-5, with no clear D. The V gene lost 4 bases and the J gene lost 5 bases, with 11 bases spanning the gap. CDR3 size: 13 residues. In germline, CDR1 is MRHNA, CDR2 SNTAGT. The CDR3 DNA is TGTGCCAGCAGTGGGAATTTAGGGGAGACCCAGTACTTC. Protein product: CASSGNLGETQYF.

The V gene is TRBV4-1, the J gene TRBJ2-5; D assignment may be TRBD1 or TRBD2 (6 bases each). Looked up from germline, CDR1 is MGHRA and CDR2 is YSYEKL. V was pared by 0 bases and J by 5 bases, with 16 bases between. This CDR3 has 16 amino acids. The CDR3 loop is CASSQDLGGPLETQYF. DNA for the CDR3: TGCGCCAGCAGCCAAGATCTCGGGGGCCCCCTGGAGACCCAGTACTTC.

This clone was recorded only once. This chain joins TRBV20-1 and TRBJ1-3; no clear D. Germline CDR1 reads DFQATT; CDR2 reads SNEGSKA (reference sequence). The CDR3 consists of 11 residues. Trimming left V 6 bases short and J 11 bases short, with 14 bases between. This CDR3 reads CSALYGDPIYF. The CDR3 nucleotides are TGCAGTGCCCTTTACGGGGATCCCATATATTTT.

The rearrangement uses TRBV30 and TRBJ2-2; 7 positions agree with TRBD1. The V gene end was trimmed by 3 bases and the J gene end by 4 bases; junction bases not matched to a gene: 5. Per germline, CDR1 GTSNPN and CDR2 SVGIG (reference sequence). There are 14 residues in the CDR3. The CDR3 protein is CAWRTGKSTGELFF. CDR3 coding DNA: TGTGCCTGGAGGACAGGGAAGAGCACCGGGGAGCTGTTTTTT. Variable domain in full (rest from reference TRBV30 and TRBJ2-2): SQTIHQWPATLVQPVGSPLSLECTVEGTSNPNLYWYRQAAGRGLQLLFYSVGIGQISSEVPQNLSASRPQDRQFILSSKKLLLSDSGFYLCAWRTGKSTGELFFGEGSRLTVL.

The DNA of the CDR3 is TGTGCCAGTAGTATAGATGTGTCGGCTAGCGGGAGTCCAGGTACGCAGTATTTT. Translating gives CASSIDVSASGSPGTQYF. The rearrangement links TRBV19 to TRBJ2-3, with 10 bases aligning to TRBD2. Germline lookup yields CDR1 LNHDA and CDR2 SQIVND (reference sequence). V was clipped by 0 bases and J by 8 bases; unmatched bases: 14. The CDR3 runs 18 residues.

CDR3 region: CASSESTGMTGELFF. The DNA for the CDR3 is TGTGCCAGCAGTGAATCGACAGGGATGACCGGGGAGCTGTTTTTT. V usage is TRBV6-4 and J usage is TRBJ2-2; 7 nucleotides line up with TRBD1. Germline assignment: CDR1 MRHNA and CDR2 SNTAGT. This CDR3 spans 15 amino acids. Germline trimming cut 3 bases from V and 5 bases from J; bases unmatched to any gene: 6.

This chain connects TRBV11-2 to TRBJ1-2; possibly TRBD1 for D (5 bases). Per germline, CDR1 SGHAT and CDR2 FQNNGV. V was cut by 2 bases and J by 2 bases, with 12 bases left in between. The CDR3 contains 15 residues. The CDR3 loop reads CASSLLGGTNYGYTF. For the CDR3, the DNA is TGTGCCAGCAGCTTATTGGGAGGGACCAACTATGGCTACACCTTC.

V and J are TRBV11-2 and TRBJ2-7; the D gene is possibly TRBD1 (5 bases). Trimming took 2 bases from V and 3 from J, leaving 11 bases between them. Germline lookup yields CDR1 SGHAT and CDR2 FQNNGV. This CDR3 spans 14 amino acids. The CDR3 spells CASSLLREYYEQYF. CDR3 coding DNA: TGTGCCAGCAGCTTACTCAGGGAATACTACGAGCAGTACTTC.

The chain couples TRBV21-1 to TRBJ2-7; the D call in the table, TRBD1, was not verified against the DNA. TRBV21-1 is tagged as a pseudogene. The CDR3 covers 14 residues. The CDR3 DNA sequence: TGTGCCAGCAGCGCCCGACAGACCATCTACGAGCAGTACTTC. Translation gives CASSARQTIYEQYF.

The V and J genes are TRBV5-1 and TRBJ1-1; 8 bases are a match to TRBD1. Trimming cost V 0 bases and J 4 bases; bases outside gene matches: 5. This CDR3 is built from 15 residues. Germline V gives CDR1 SGHRS, CDR2 YFSETQ. In nucleotides, the CDR3 is TGCGCCAGCAGCTTGGGGTCCACAGGGGGCACTGAAGCTTTCTTT. Its protein product is CASSLGSTGGTEAFF.

This chain uses TRBV7-6 with TRBJ2-1; D remains unclear. The CDR3 extends over 15 amino acids. Germline loops: CDR1 SGHVS, CDR2 FNYEAQ. Trimming shortened V by 4 bases and J by 7 bases, and 17 bases separated the two germline ends. The CDR3 loop is CASSSPGSGLNEQFF. The CDR3 DNA follows: TGTGCCAGCAGCTCTCCGGGTTCCGGGTTAAATGAGCAGTTCTTC.

The gene calls are TRBV5-4 and TRBJ2-1; 7 nucleotides agree with TRBD1. Germline values: CDR1 SGHNT, CDR2 YYREEE (reference sequence). Trimming removed 0 bases from V and 5 bases from J; junction bases left unmatched: 5. This CDR3 comprises 15 residues. This chain's CDR3 is CASSLVAGGNNEQFF. The CDR3 DNA reads TGTGCCAGCAGCTTGGTGGCAGGGGGTAACAATGAGCAGTTCTTC.

This chain links TRBV5-8 with TRBJ1-5, with 10 bases fitting TRBD1. V gave up 7 bases and J gave up 4 bases; unmatched junction bases: 5. The CDR3 is 14 amino acids. The germline CDR1 and CDR2 sequences are SGHTS and YDEGEE. The CDR3 loop reads CASRGTGVNQPQHF. CDR3 nucleotide sequence: TGTGCCAGCCGAGGGACAGGGGTTAATCAGCCCCAGCATTTT.

This clone was seen a single time. The sample contains more than one DNA sequence encoding this CDR3. This sequence joins TRBV6-5 and TRBJ1-6; tentative D call: TRBD1 (5 bases). With 0 bases removed from V and 8 bases from J, the gap between germline ends came to 11 bases. The CDR3 has 15 residues. Germline V lookup: CDR1 MNHEY, CDR2 SVGAGI. CDR3: CASSYSRQGDSPLHF. The CDR3 nucleotides read TGTGCCAGCAGTTACTCCAGGCAGGGTGATTCACCCCTCCACTTT.

The chain employs TRBV5-1 and TRBJ2-2, with a tentative D call TRBD2 (5 bases). Per germline, CDR1 SGHRS and CDR2 YFSETQ. CDR3 length equals 15 residues. Trimming took 0 bases from V and 2 from J, leaving 8 bases between them. The CDR3 DNA reads as TGCGCCAGCAGCTTGGTACGGGGAAACACCGGGGAGCTGTTTTTT. This encodes CASSLVRGNTGELFF.

This chain links TRBV7-9 with TRBJ1-6; weak D call: TRBD1 (5 bases). CDR1 and CDR2 (germline): SEHNR, FQNEAQ (reference sequence). Trimming took off 5 bases at V and 10 bases at J, with 15 bases between the two ends. The CDR3 extends over 14 amino acids. In DNA form, the CDR3 reads TGTGCCAGCAGCGCCGGGGGGTTTAAGTCACCCCTCCACTTT. Translating gives CASSAGGFKSPLHF.

The chain recombines TRBV29-1 with TRBJ2-1, with D unclear. This CDR3 is built from 13 residues. V lost 5 bases and J 12 bases, leaving 20 bases between the germline ends. Germline V gives CDR1 SQVTM, CDR2 ANQGSEA. The CDR3 DNA follows: TGCAGCGTTCTGAGCCCGACAATTAACGGGCAGTTCTTC. Protein product: CSVLSPTINGQFF.

This chain links TRBV7-9 with TRBJ2-7, with 7 bases lining up with TRBD1. The CDR3 is made up of 17 amino acids. Unmatched junction bases numbered 13, after V lost 5 bases and J lost 0 bases. CDR1 and CDR2 from the germline V gene are SEHNR and FQNEAQ (reference sequence). The CDR3 nucleotides are TGTGCCAGCAGCCCAATTGAAGGGACAGTGAGCTCCTACGAGCAGTACTTC. It encodes CASSPIEGTVSSYEQYF.

V is TRBV2 and J is TRBJ2-3; possible D gene TRBD2, 5 bases. The V and J ends lost 1 base and 0 bases respectively, with 14 bases between them. The CDR3 extends over 17 amino acids. Germline CDR1 and CDR2: SNHLY and FYNNEI. The DNA for the CDR3 is TGTGCCAGCAGTGAAGAGGCCCTAGCCGCGAGCACAGATACGCAGTATTTT. It encodes CASSEEALAASTDTQYF.

This rearrangement joins TRBV5-6 to TRBJ2-1; D is perhaps TRBD1 (6 bases). V was clipped by 2 bases and J by 0 bases, with 6 bases between them. CDR3 length: 14 amino acids. Germline CDR1 and CDR2: SGHDT and YYEEEE. The CDR3 loop is CASSLGGSYNEQFF. The CDR3 DNA follows: TGTGCCAGCAGCTTAGGGGGCTCCTACAATGAGCAGTTCTTC.

This rearrangement joins TRBV2 to TRBJ1-2, with a possible D match to TRBD1 (6 bases). The CDR3 loop spans 15 amino acids. With 4 bases removed from V and 6 bases from J, the gap between germline ends came to 18 bases. Germline V lookup: CDR1 SNHLY, CDR2 FYNNEI. CDR3 in amino acids: CASSVKTTGTHGYTF. CDR3 coding DNA: TGTGCCAGCAGTGTCAAGACGACAGGAACCCATGGCTACACCTTC. The full variable domain, its missing parts supplied by reference TRBV2 and TRBJ1-2, is EPEVTQTPSHQVTQMGQEVILRCVPISNHLYFYWYRQILGQKVEFLVSFYNNEISEKSEIFDDQFSVERPDGSNFTLKIRSTKLEDSAMYFCASSVKTTGTHGYTFGSGTRLTVV.

The J gene is TRBJ2-1, the V gene TRBV7-9; 14 bases line up with TRBD2. The CDR3 covers 15 residues. Germline V gives CDR1 SEHNR, CDR2 FQNEAQ (reference sequence). V shed 5 bases and J 7 bases; nucleotides not matched to a gene: 4. CDR3 in amino acids: CASSRLAGGDNEQFF. The CDR3 DNA is TGTGCCAGCAGCAGACTAGCGGGAGGGGATAATGAGCAGTTCTTC.

The chain has TRBV10-2 and TRBJ1-6, with D possibly being TRBD1 (6 bases). Germline V gene sequence: CDR1 WSHSY, CDR2 SAAADI. V was trimmed by 5 bases and J by 0 bases, leaving 17 bases between them. The CDR3 loop spans 18 amino acids. In DNA form, the CDR3 reads TGCGCCAGCAGTTTAGGGACATCCGCGAGCTCCTATAATTCACCCCTCCACTTT. This translates into CASSLGTSASSYNSPLHF.

This sequence joins TRBV4-2 and TRBJ2-7; tentatively, D is TRBD1 (6 bases). Germline V gene lookup returns CDR1 LGHNA and CDR2 YNFKEQ. V lost 0 bases to trimming and J lost 5 bases, with 20 bases between them. This CDR3 contains 17 residues. CDR3 DNA: TGTGCCAGCAGCCAAGACAAAAAAGTGGGGGCCTCGGACGAGCAGTACTTC. It yields the protein CASSQDKKVGASDEQYF.